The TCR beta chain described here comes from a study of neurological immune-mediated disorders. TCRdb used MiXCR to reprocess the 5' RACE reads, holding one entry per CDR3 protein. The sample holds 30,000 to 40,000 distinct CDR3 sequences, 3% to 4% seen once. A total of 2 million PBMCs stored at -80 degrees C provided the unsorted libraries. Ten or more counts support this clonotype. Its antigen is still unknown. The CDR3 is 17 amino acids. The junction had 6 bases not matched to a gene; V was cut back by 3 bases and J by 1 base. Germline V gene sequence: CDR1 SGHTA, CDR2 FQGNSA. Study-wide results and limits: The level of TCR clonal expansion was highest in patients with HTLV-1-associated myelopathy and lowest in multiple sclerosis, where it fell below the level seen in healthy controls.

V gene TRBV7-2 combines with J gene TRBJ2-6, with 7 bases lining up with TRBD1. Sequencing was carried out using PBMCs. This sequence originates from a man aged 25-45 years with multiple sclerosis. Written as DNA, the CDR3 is TGTGCCAGCAGCTTCCGGGACAGAGGGTCTGGGGCCAACGTCCTGACTTTC. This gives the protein CASSFRDRGSGANVLTF.